A single sample gave rise to the 12 T cell receptor beta chains below, sequenced in a study of regulatory T cells in long-lasting Graves disease. Time point specified: newly diagnosed GD, antithyroid drugs for less than 3 months. PBMC-derived RNA was used for the TCR library. TCR beta libraries were built with iRepertoire HTBI primers and Arm-PCR of CDR3 regions. In TCRdb, the multiplex PCR reads were re-called with MiXCR into one record per CDR3 protein. Counted here are 550,000 to 700,000 distinct CDR3 sequences, about 16% occurring once; the ten biggest clones make up more than 10%. This sample also appeared in a second study, on T cells in Graves' hyperthyroidism and ophthalmopathy.

The sequences come from peripheral blood mononuclear cells (PBMCs), collected at new diagnosis, from a patient treated with antithyroid drugs. These receptor sequences come from a man younger than 35 with Graves disease.

In its sample, this clonotype was seen a few times. The CDR3 reads CAISFSPGLAGVGTGELFF. The CDR3 region has the DNA TGTGCCATCAGTTTTTCCCCGGGACTAGCGGGAGTAGGCACCGGGGAGCTGTTTTTT. The rearrangement joins TRBV10-3 to TRBJ2-2, with 14 bases lining up with TRBD2. The CDR3 runs 19 residues. CDR1 is ENHRY, CDR2 SYGVKD, per germline. V was clipped by 5 bases and J by 4 bases; unmatched bases: 12.

J is TRBJ1-1 and V is TRBV3-1, with 10 bases fitting TRBD1. Trimming took 4 bases from V and 8 from J; bases not matched to a gene: 7. The CDR3 runs to 14 residues. Germline assignment: CDR1 LGHDT and CDR2 YNNKEL (reference sequence). Here the CDR3 DNA reads TGTGCCAGCAGCCCGCGGGACAGGGGCGCCGAAGCTTTCTTT. Residues: CASSPRDRGAEAFF.

In its sample, this clonotype was seen many times. A junction end diverges from the germline sequence, so it may reflect a read error. This sequence joins TRBV20-1 and TRBJ1-5; 9 bases map to TRBD1. CDR1 is DFQATT and CDR2 is SNEGSKA in the germline V gene (reference sequence). This CDR3 is 15 amino acids long. The CDR3 DNA is TGCAGTGCTGGAGAACAGGGGGCGGTCGATCAGCCCCAGCATTTT. It specifies CSAGEQGAVDQPQHF.

This clonotype was seen only a few times. The chain carries TRBV20-1 and TRBJ2-1; 13 bases are a match to TRBD2. Germline trimming cut 0 bases from V and 0 bases from J; bases unmatched to any gene: 2. Looked up from germline, CDR1 is DFQATT and CDR2 is SNEGSKA (reference sequence). The CDR3 totals 17 residues. CDR3 DNA sequence: TGCAGTGCTAGAGATAGGACTAGCGGGAGCTCCTACAATGAGCAGTTCTTC. Translation gives CSARDRTSGSSYNEQFF.

Note on this clonotype: At one of its ends the junction is not consistent with the germline gene, which may arise from a read error. J is TRBJ2-7 and V is TRBV7-3; D might be TRBD2 (6 bases). The CDR3 runs to 14 residues. Germline V gene data show CDR1 as SGHTA and CDR2 as FQGTGA. The CDR3 DNA reads TGTGCCGGCAGCCCAAGTAGCGGCGCCTACGAGCAGTACTTC. Protein product: CAGSPSSGAYEQYF. The full variable domain, in which reference TRBV7-3 and TRBJ2-7 provide the parts outside the CDR3, is GAGVSQTPSNKVTEKGKYVELRCDPISGHTALYWYRQSLGQGPEFLIYFQGTGAADDSGLPNDRFFAVRPEGSVSTLKIQRTERGDSAVYLCAGSPSSGAYEQYFGPGTRLTVT.

This clonotype was seen only a few times. The rearrangement joins TRBV20-1 to TRBJ2-7; D tentatively reads TRBD1 or TRBD2 (6 bases each). The CDR3 runs 13 residues. Trimming stripped 5 bases from V and 4 bases from J, with 15 bases between. Germline CDR1 and CDR2: DFQATT and SNEGSKA (reference sequence). The CDR3 protein is CSADGGGGYEQYF. CDR3 DNA sequence: TGCAGTGCTGACGGAGGGGGTGGGTACGAGCAGTACTTC.

This clonotype came up many times. This chain links TRBV5-5 with TRBJ1-1; 7 bases are shared with TRBD1. This CDR3 spans 15 amino acids. The J segment lost 5 bases and the V segment lost 3 bases, leaving 10 bases of the junction unmatched. Germline-derived CDR1 and CDR2 are SGHKS and YYEKEE (reference sequence). The CDR3 spells CASSSPGQGETEAFF. For the CDR3, the DNA is TGTGCCAGCAGCTCCCCGGGGCAGGGGGAAACTGAAGCTTTCTTT.

The genes are TRBV14 and TRBJ1-1; D perhaps matches TRBD1 (5 bases). Germline assignment: CDR1 SGHDN and CDR2 FVKESK. The CDR3 spans 13 residues. V lost 3 bases and J 8 bases, leaving 13 bases between the germline ends. The CDR3 reads CASSQSGGEEAFF. The CDR3 nucleotides are TGTGCCAGCAGCCAGTCGGGGGGGGAGGAAGCTTTCTTT.

This clonotype was detected many times. This chain uses TRBV28 with TRBJ1-5; unclear D gene. The length of the CDR3 is 12 residues. The germline gives CDR1 MDHEN, CDR2 SYDVKM. The ends were cut back, 2 bases at V and 5 bases at J, with 4 bases in the middle. CDR3 sequence (DNA): TGTGCCAGCAGTTTACCCGATCAGCCCCAGCATTTT. Translation: CASSLPDQPQHF.

This clonotype was seen ten or more times. V and J are TRBV6-1 and TRBJ1-6; D is ambiguous. Germline CDR1 MNHNS, CDR2 SASEGT. Trimming removed 1 base from V and 9 bases from J, with 13 bases in between. The length of the CDR3 is 15 residues. CDR3 in DNA: TGTGCCAGCAGTGAAGGGGCCGCAGCAAGTTCACCCCTCCACTTT. Translating gives CASSEGAAASSPLHF.

This clonotype turned up a few times. J is TRBJ1-4 and V is TRBV9; D gene uncertain. The CDR3 spans 11 residues. Germline values: CDR1 SGDLS, CDR2 YYNGEE. Trimming removed 3 bases from V and 12 bases from J, with 9 bases in between. Here the CDR3 reads CASSADAELFF. The CDR3 DNA reads as TGTGCCAGCAGCGCCGATGCGGAACTGTTTTTT.

As regards this clonotype: This may be a read error, as it is one base from a much larger clone. The gene calls are TRBV5-6 and TRBJ2-2; D ambiguous. This CDR3 has 13 residues. CDR1 and CDR2 from the germline V gene are SGHDT and YYEEEE. V gave up 0 bases and J gave up 4 bases, with 4 bases separating them. The CDR3 DNA follows: TGTGCCAGCAGCTTGGCCAGCACCGGGGAGCTGTTTTTT. Its protein product is CASSLASTGELFF.